These 12 T cell receptor beta chains came from one sample sequenced in a study of PD-1 blockade in classical Hodgkin lymphoma. Repertoires were generated with immunoSEQ multiplex PCR, while TCRdb's copy carries only in-frame clones and drops some. This sample has approximately 10,000 clones; 74% occur once, and the top ten carry roughly a tenth. The time point here: cycle 4 day 1 (C4D1), after less than seven weeks of nivolumab. Each patient experienced a relapse that followed autologous stem cell transplantation, and brentuximab vedotin exposure varied. Applied to thawed PBMCs, magnetic negative selection was the method used to isolate CD8+ T cells. The source material was CD8+ T cells from blood, sampled before the fourth cycle of nivolumab. These receptors were taken from a human donor with classical Hodgkin lymphoma.

This clone has only a few counts. V gene TRBV27 combines with J gene TRBJ2-1; TRBD2 agrees at 8 bases. CDR1 and CDR2 (germline): MNHEY, SMNVEV (reference sequence). This CDR3 is 16 amino acids long. V gave up 5 bases and J gave up 6 bases; unmatched junction bases: 12. The CDR3 protein is CASSPTGGLVSNEQFF. The CDR3 nucleotides read TGTGCCAGCAGTCCAACGGGGGGACTAGTATCCAATGAGCAGTTCTTC.

The chain uses TRBV29-1 and TRBJ2-7, with 9 positions matching TRBD1. V gave up 1 base and J gave up 3 bases; unmatched junction bases: 10. Germline V gene data show CDR1 as SQVTM and CDR2 as ANQGSEA. The CDR3 is 16 residues long. The CDR3 reads CSVEGITGGRGYEQYF. The CDR3 DNA sequence: TGCAGCGTTGAAGGCATAACAGGGGGCAGGGGCTACGAGCAGTACTTC.

The chain uses TRBV4-1 and TRBJ1-6; no clear D gene. The V end lost 0 bases, the J end lost 7 bases, and 4 bases lay between the germline ends. The CDR3 loop spans 13 amino acids. CDR1 is MGHRA and CDR2 is YSYEKL in the germline V gene. In DNA, the CDR3 is TGCGCCAGCAGCCAAGACGTCAATTCACCCCTCCACTTT. Protein product: CASSQDVNSPLHF.

There are a few counts of this clone. The rearrangement uses TRBV27 and TRBJ2-5; tentatively, D is TRBD2 (6 bases). Germline assignment: CDR1 MNHEY and CDR2 SMNVEV (reference sequence). V was shortened by 6 bases and J by 2 bases, with 13 bases between the two germline ends. The CDR3 covers 14 residues. As DNA, the CDR3 is TGTGCCAGCAGCTCCTTAGCGGAACAAGAGACCCAGTACTTC. Translation: CASSSLAEQETQYF.

The chain employs TRBV4-1 and TRBJ1-4, with 7 bases matching TRBD1. CDR1 and CDR2 (germline): MGHRA, YSYEKL. The CDR3 totals 15 residues. Losses at the gene ends were 4 bases for V and 0 bases for J; bases not matched to a gene: 2. CDR3 nucleotides: TGCGCCAGCAGCCGGGACAGTGCAACTAATGAAAAACTGTTTTTT. It codes for CASSRDSATNEKLFF.

This clone was seen only once. The rearrangement links TRBV6-5 to TRBJ2-7, with D unclear. The V end was cut by 0 bases, the J end by 0 bases, with 9 bases between. CDR1 and CDR2 (germline): MNHEY, SVGAGI. This CDR3 has 15 residues. CDR3 in amino acids: CASSYSSSNSYEQYF. CDR3 coding DNA: TGTGCCAGCAGTTACTCTAGCAGTAACTCCTACGAGCAGTACTTC.

This clone was counted only a few times. The J gene is TRBJ2-3, the V gene TRBV9, with D possibly being TRBD2 (6 bases). This CDR3 is 17 amino acids long. Germline V gene sequence: CDR1 SGDLS, CDR2 YYNGEE. V was pared by 0 bases and J by 1 base, with 15 bases between. DNA for the CDR3: TGTGCCAGCAGCGTAGATCGGACGGGACTTCGCACAGATACGCAGTATTTT. Translating gives CASSVDRTGLRTDTQYF.

This chain's CDR3 is CASSTYTGEANIQYF. As DNA, the CDR3 is TGTGCCAGCAGTACCTATACAGGGGAGGCGAACATTCAGTACTTC. The V call is TRBV7-2, the J call TRBJ2-4; TRBD1 is a possible D gene (7 bases). V lost 6 bases and J 7 bases, leaving 19 bases between the germline ends. From germline, CDR1 is SGHTA and CDR2 FQGNSA. This CDR3 is built from 15 residues.

This sequence joins TRBV28 and TRBJ1-1; D gene uncertain. V shed 4 bases and J shed 0 bases, with 9 bases lying between them. The CDR3 totals 14 residues. Per germline, CDR1 MDHEN and CDR2 SYDVKM. CDR3 residues: CASSSRPVNTEAFF. CDR3 DNA sequence: TGTGCCAGCAGTTCCCGTCCCGTGAACACTGAAGCTTTCTTT.

This chain uses TRBV4-3 with TRBJ2-1; 9 bases match TRBD1. Germline values: CDR1 LGHNA, CDR2 YSLEER. The CDR3 runs to 16 residues. V lost 4 bases, J lost 7 bases, and 11 bases stayed unmatched. Here the CDR3 DNA reads TGCGCCAGCAGCCTAAACAGGGGGCAGGGGTATAATGAGCAGTTCTTC. This gives the protein CASSLNRGQGYNEQFF.

J is TRBJ2-2 and V is TRBV27; 7 bases line up with TRBD1. The CDR3 loop spans 17 amino acids. The germline V gene encodes CDR1 MNHEY and CDR2 SMNVEV (reference sequence). Trimming at V came to 7 bases and at J to 5 bases, leaving 16 bases not matched to a gene. CDR3 DNA sequence: TGTGCCAGCACCCTCTCGGGGCAGGGGGTTAGGACCGGGGAGCTGTTTTTT. The encoded protein is CASTLSGQGVRTGELFF.

The chain uses TRBV13 and TRBJ1-1; 10 nucleotides agree with TRBD1. CDR3 length: 14 residues. Germline CDR1 PRHDT, CDR2 FYEKMQ (reference sequence). The trim removed 5 bases at V and 5 bases at J, leaving 5 bases unmatched. The CDR3 here is CASSPGTGATEAFF. CDR3 bases: TGTGCCAGCAGCCCTGGGACAGGGGCTACTGAAGCTTTCTTT.